This is a list of T cell receptor beta chains from one sample in a study of cytomegalovirus exposure and HLA in healthy donors. Using immunoSEQ multiplex PCR, the repertoire was profiled, and TCRdb retains in-frame clones only, with some absent. In the table there are about 150,000 clones, around 79% of which are singletons. Sequenced material: PBMCs. The receptors originated from a man aged 18 to 35 in good health and CMV-seronegative. The CDR3 runs from the conserved cysteine through the conserved F or W.

J: TRBJ2-1; V: TRBV4-2; CDR3: CASSQPTSVRYNEQFF
J: TRBJ1-3; V: TRBV10-3; CDR3: CAITAQGSGNTIYF
J: TRBJ2-7; V: TRBV20-1; CDR3: CSAEGTHEQYF
J: TRBJ2-5; V: TRBV7-2; CDR3: CASSRSGIAGEMVTGTQYF
J: TRBJ1-2; V: TRBV29-1; CDR3: CSVASGRGDYGYTF
J: TRBJ2-1; V: TRBV4-1; CDR3: CASSQADGLANEQFF
J: TRBJ1-2; V: TRBV7-8; CDR3: CASSLADRGQGGGYTF
J: TRBJ2-7; V: TRBV4-1; CDR3: CASSHSGTGDTEQYF
J: TRBJ2-3; V: TRBV4-3; CDR3: CASAVGRDTDTQYF
J: TRBJ2-3; V: TRBV7-9; CDR3: CASRHTSGTDTQYF
J: TRBJ1-3; V: TRBV4-3; CDR3: CASSGTRGTSGNTIYF